The source of this TCR beta chain is a study of T cells in pancreatic ductal adenocarcinoma. Study results and limitations: The resected cohort was biased toward the minority with early-stage disease. Blood clonality (approximately 0.07) did not differ significantly from tumor (around 0.1).

CDR1 and CDR2 (germline): SGDLS, YYNGEE. V shed 1 base and J shed 4 bases, with 12 bases lying between them. This CDR3 region has 15 residues. Surgery without prior neoadjuvant therapy was the treatment of the selected pancreatic ductal adenocarcinoma patients. About this clone: Its antigen is not identified.

TCRdb keeps only in-frame clones here, not all; method: immunoSEQ multiplex PCR. The profile shows over 85,000 clones, nearly 95% of them singletons. The material sequenced was PBMCs. The sequence came from a human donor with pancreatic ductal adenocarcinoma. V usage is TRBV9 and J usage is TRBJ2-1; weak D call: TRBD2 (6 bases). CDR3 nucleotide sequence: TGTGCCAGCAGCGTACACGGGGGACTTTACAATGAGCAGTTCTTC. Protein product: CASSVHGGLYNEQFF.